The text below deals with one T cell receptor beta chain. The sample belongs to a study of blood T cell repertoires in COVID-19. As for the study in general: Acute and convalescent COVID-19 specimens originated in the United States, Italy and Spain.

The CDR3 runs to 15 residues. The V gene's germline CDR1 is SEHNR and CDR2 FQNEAQ (reference sequence). The trim removed 1 base at V and 4 bases at J, leaving 6 bases unmatched. In the original analysis: Counts of nucleated cells, estimated from reference gene primer amplification, were obtained. Some clones are missing from TCRdb's copy, which holds only in-frame ones; the method was immunoSEQ multiplex PCR. V and J calls and clone size are copied from that table; D and trimming were computed from the DNA. The repertoire holds nearly 95,000 clones, roughly 80% seen once, with approximately 15% in the top ten.

This chain links TRBV7-9 with TRBJ1-2, with 7 bases fitting TRBD1. Sequencing was done on a sample of peripheral blood. The TCR was taken from a human donor in a cohort sampled during active COVID-19. CDR3 nucleotides: TGTGCCAGCAGCTTAGACCAGGGGGTAGCCTATGGCTACACCTTC. It translates to CASSLDQGVAYGYTF. Drawing the rest from reference TRBV7-9 and TRBJ1-2, the complete variable domain is DTGVSQNPRHKITKRGQNVTFRCDPISEHNRLYWYRQTLGQGPEFLTYFQNEAQLEKSRLLSDRFSAERPKGSFSTLEIQRTEQGDSAMYLCASSLDQGVAYGYTFGSGTRLTVV.